This T cell receptor beta chain is from a study of blood T cell repertoires in COVID-19 (dated by TCRdb to the early 2020s). Broadly, across the study: The collaborator samples originated in the United States, Italy and Spain and spanned the acute and convalescent phases of COVID-19. The material from the prospective study consisted of cDNA or gDNA derived from T cells, B-cell-depleted T cells, or PBMCs. The repertoires were made available in a free public database intended to serve as a resource for research on the immune response to SARS-CoV-2. A de-identified subject ID, COVID-19 status, age in years and sex were almost always included in the sample metadata. Where available, HLA class I and class II types were obtained from metadata supplied by the sample provider rather than from assay-based typing. Samples were obtained from the ongoing ImmuneRACE study (first 160 participants) and from some 1,200 subjects provided by 6 global collaborators. Deeply sampled blood TCRbeta repertoires from subjects exposed to, actively infected with, or recovered from COVID-19 were included in the dataset.

Based on the germline V gene, the CDR1 and CDR2 sequences are MGHDK and SYGVNS. Inclusive of the bounding cysteine and phenylalanine, the CDR3 is 15 residues long. The kept DNA is CDR3 alone, 45 bases in frame from the first base. V is clipped by 1 base and J by 2 bases, and the sequence between their germline boundaries is 11 bases long. Participants in the prospective study were enrolled through a virtual design, were aged about 18 to 100 years, and lived in 24 United States geographic areas. In the prospective study, cohorts were assigned on the basis of participant-reported clinical history obtained from a screening survey and a study questionnaire. Recovered participants in ImmuneRACE Cohort 3 were defined by two consecutive negative NP/OP PCR tests, clearance by a healthcare professional, or resolution of symptoms. Each participant in the prospective study had whole blood, serum and a nasopharyngeal or oropharyngeal swab collected by mobile phlebotomists. Participants in the prospective study had the option to provide additional blood draws and questionnaires over a 2-month period. Prospective study blood samples were shipped either frozen or at room temperature before DNA extraction.

Comments on this clone: The antigen it binds to is not known. One base away there is no much larger clone; base qualities are not given.

TCRbeta CDR3 regions were amplified from genomic DNA using the immunoSEQ Assay, a bias-controlled multiplex PCR. The original pipeline was this. The number of nucleated cells in each sample was estimated from the amplification of reference gene primers within the assay. To quantify the absolute abundance of each unique TCRbeta CDR3 rearrangement, sequence reads were collapsed and filtered. For each sample, productive Simpson clonality was calculated as the square root of Simpson's diversity index over productive rearrangements. Here the immuneACCESS table is served through TCRdb, limited to in-frame sequences with V and J called. Missing clones are a known gap in these copies; in checked studies unresolved V genes cover under half, and the rest lacks a known reason. Clonal size and the V and J genes are those of that table, whereas D and trimming came from the DNA. Present in this sample are about 210,000 clones, around four fifths of which were seen just once. The ten top clones hold around 9.2% of the sample.

Overall results and qualifications from the work: The quantity of clinical and demographic metadata differed by source and by participant and was supplied without curation.

Sequencing used PBMCs or T cells enriched from blood (not recorded which). The TCR was taken from a middle-aged man who had recovered from COVID-19. The chain is made from TRBV25-1 and TRBJ1-2; a tentative D call is TRBD1 (6 bases match). The nucleotides are TGTGCCAGCAGTGAATTGAGTAGGGGGAACTATGGCTACACCTTC. The resulting protein is CASSELSRGNYGYTF.